This passage covers 29 T cell receptor beta chains from one sample sequenced in a study of tumor-infiltrating lymphocytes in localized non-small cell lung cancer (TCRdb year 2021). The library was obtained by the immunoSEQ multiplex PCR assay. Held by TCRdb, this immuneACCESS table contains in-frame sequences only and omits some clones. Under half of the omission traces to an unresolved V gene where checked; the cause of the rest is unknown. For this sample there are about 13,000 clones; 68% appear just once. The top ten clones comprise around a tenth of the sample. The sequenced sample consisted of uninvolved lung tissue not adjacent to the tumor. These receptors were collected from a human donor with non-small cell lung cancer.

V is TRBV6-5 and J is TRBJ2-3; D may correspond to TRBD1 or TRBD2 (5 bases each). CDR1 MNHEY and CDR2 SVGAGI come from the germline V gene. The CDR3 totals 14 residues. V was trimmed by 6 bases and J by 2 bases, leaving 12 bases between them. In DNA form, the CDR3 reads TGTGCCAGCAGCCTCAGGGAGTACACAGATACGCAGTATTTT. This encodes CASSLREYTDTQYF.

The chain carries TRBV28 and TRBJ2-7, with 9 bases matching TRBD2. This CDR3 has 13 amino acids. The V gene's germline CDR1 is MDHEN and CDR2 SYDVKM. CDR3 loop: CAWQASGKVEQYF. The CDR3 region has the DNA TGTGCGTGGCAGGCTAGCGGGAAAGTCGAGCAGTACTTC.

By share of the sample, this clone is medium-sized. V is TRBV6-5 and J is TRBJ1-2; D possibly corresponds to TRBD1 (5 bases). Trimming pared 6 bases from V and 0 bases from J, leaving 11 bases between. This CDR3 contains 14 residues. Germline values: CDR1 MNHEY, CDR2 SVGAGI. CDR3 in amino acids: CASRGTGPNYGYTF. CDR3 nucleotides: TGTGCCAGCAGGGGGACGGGGCCTAACTATGGCTACACCTTC.

CDR3 coding DNA: TGTGCCAGCAGCCCCGAGTGGCATGAGCAGTTCTTC. Translating it yields CASSPEWHEQFF. The V and J genes are TRBV5-4 and TRBJ2-1; D uncertain. Trimming removed 4 bases at V and 8 bases at J, with 10 bases between. The CDR3 spans 12 residues. The germline gives CDR1 SGHNT, CDR2 YYREEE (reference sequence).

The CDR3 reads CASSVGGGGYSGANVLTF. CDR3 bases: TGTGCCAGCAGCGTAGGAGGGGGAGGGTACTCTGGGGCCAACGTCCTGACTTTC. The V and J genes are TRBV9 and TRBJ2-6; D is possibly TRBD2 (7 bases). The germline CDR1 and CDR2 sequences are SGDLS and YYNGEE. The V end lost 0 bases, the J end lost 0 bases, and 13 bases lay between the germline ends. There are 18 residues in the CDR3. The full variable domain, its missing parts supplied by reference TRBV9 and TRBJ2-6, is DSGVTQTPKHLITATGQRVTLRCSPRSGDLSVYWYQQSLDQGLQFLIQYYNGEERAKGNILERFSAQQFPDLHSELNLSSLELGDSALYFCASSVGGGGYSGANVLTFGAGSRLTVL.

The table lists this clone with a few counts. The chain employs TRBV7-2 and TRBJ1-5; a possible D gene is TRBD1 (6 bases). The CDR3 extends over 15 amino acids. Trimming took off 7 bases at V and 2 bases at J, with 15 bases between the two ends. CDR1 is SGHTA and CDR2 is FQGNSA in the germline V gene. The CDR3 region is CASTAGAPGNQPQHF. CDR3 sequence (DNA): TGTGCCAGCACCGCGGGGGCTCCCGGCAATCAGCCCCAGCATTTT.

The rearrangement links TRBV7-2 to TRBJ2-7, with TRBD2 identical over 14 bases. This CDR3 comprises 15 residues. The V and J ends lost 5 bases and 3 bases, in that order; junction bases with no gene match: 3. Germline CDR1 and CDR2: SGHTA and FQGNSA. The CDR3 sequence is CASSPTSGRGYEQYF. The CDR3 region has the DNA TGTGCCAGCAGCCCGACTAGCGGGAGGGGCTACGAGCAGTACTTC.

The chain carries TRBV7-2 and TRBJ2-3; weak D call: TRBD2 (6 bases). CDR3 size: 16 residues. V lost 1 base to trimming and J lost 4 bases, with 15 bases between them. CDR1 and CDR2 (germline): SGHTA, FQGNSA. CDR3 in amino acids: CASSLGAGSRADTQYF. The CDR3 DNA is TGTGCCAGCAGCTTAGGGGCCGGGAGTAGGGCAGATACGCAGTATTTT.

This clone turned up a few times. The rearrangement uses TRBV5-4 and TRBJ2-7; TRBD2 agrees at 7 bases. The CDR3 is made up of 14 amino acids. Germline V gene data show CDR1 as SGHNT and CDR2 as YYREEE (reference sequence). V shed 0 bases and J 7 bases; nucleotides not matched to a gene: 7. CDR3 sequence reads: CASSLEVAGGEQYF. Written as DNA, the CDR3 is TGTGCCAGCAGCTTGGAGGTAGCGGGTGGGGAGCAGTACTTC.

This chain links TRBV7-2 with TRBJ1-1; D is uncertain. Germline V gene data show CDR1 as SGHTA and CDR2 as FQGNSA. The CDR3 loop spans 12 amino acids. The V gene lost 3 bases and the J gene lost 4 bases, with 6 bases spanning the gap. The CDR3 sequence is CASSFLGTEAFF. CDR3 coding DNA: TGTGCCAGCAGCTTTCTGGGCACTGAAGCTTTCTTT.

This chain connects TRBV9 to TRBJ2-2; no firm D call. V was shortened by 0 bases and J by 2 bases, with 8 bases between the two germline ends. Germline V lookup: CDR1 SGDLS, CDR2 YYNGEE. The CDR3 is 15 residues long. Here the CDR3 DNA reads TGTGCCAGCAGCGTAGGGGCGGATAACACCGGGGAGCTGTTTTTT. It translates to CASSVGADNTGELFF.

The gene calls are TRBV5-1 and TRBJ1-4, with D maybe TRBD1 (6 bases). The CDR3 sequence is 14 residues long. Trimming left V 4 bases short and J 8 bases short, with 15 bases between. Germline V CDR1 and CDR2: SGHRS, YFSETQ. CDR3 in DNA: TGCGCCAGCAGCCTGGAGGGGGGCGGAGAAAAACTGTTTTTT. Its translation: CASSLEGGGEKLFF.

This chain uses TRBV7-9 with TRBJ1-1, with 8 bases lining up with TRBD1. J lost 5 bases, V lost 2 bases, and 10 bases had no gene match. Germline values: CDR1 SEHNR, CDR2 FQNEAQ (reference sequence). The CDR3 spans 16 residues. CDR3 bases: TGTGCCAGCAGCTTATTAAGGACAGGGTTGGGGACTGAAGCTTTCTTT. This gives the protein CASSLLRTGLGTEAFF.

This clone was counted between two and nine times. V gene TRBV28 combines with J gene TRBJ1-4; tentative D call: TRBD1 (5 bases). Germline assignment: CDR1 MDHEN and CDR2 SYDVKM. The CDR3 consists of 15 residues. V was clipped by 7 bases and J by 7 bases, with 19 bases between them. CDR3 bases: TGTGCCAGCAATCTTGGGCCAGGGAGGGCTGAAAAACTGTTTTTT. This codes for CASNLGPGRAEKLFF.

The chain is built from TRBV28 and TRBJ2-7; TRBD2 matches at 7 bases. This CDR3 region has 15 residues. Unmatched junction bases numbered 13, after V lost 5 bases and J lost 6 bases. From germline, CDR1 is MDHEN and CDR2 SYDVKM. CDR3 DNA sequence: TGTGCCAGCAGTCCCGAGACTAGCATCGGATTCGAGCAGTACTTC. Amino acids: CASSPETSIGFEQYF.

This clone was seen a few times. The chain uses TRBV7-9 and TRBJ2-5, with TRBD1 matching 10 bases. CDR1 SEHNR and CDR2 FQNEAQ come from the germline V gene (reference sequence). V shed 5 bases, J shed 5 bases, and the junction held 5 bases outside the gene matches. This CDR3 region has 14 residues. This CDR3 reads CASSPRTGGETQYF. CDR3 coding DNA: TGTGCCAGCAGCCCCCGGACAGGGGGGGAGACCCAGTACTTC.

The V call is TRBV5-4, the J call TRBJ2-3; no clear D. Trimming left V 4 bases short and J 0 bases short, with 12 bases between. Germline V gene lookup returns CDR1 SGHNT and CDR2 YYREEE (reference sequence). This CDR3 comprises 15 residues. The CDR3 DNA reads as TGTGCCAGCAGCGTGGATCCCACTAGCACAGATACGCAGTATTTT. The encoded protein is CASSVDPTSTDTQYF.

The gene calls are TRBV5-4 and TRBJ1-1; TRBD1 matches 8 bases. Germline V gene lookup returns CDR1 SGHNT and CDR2 YYREEE (reference sequence). The CDR3 is 17 residues long. J lost 0 bases, V lost 1 base, and 8 bases had no gene match. CDR3 coding DNA: TGTGCCAGCAGCTTGAAGGGAGCAGGGGGCATGAACACTGAAGCTTTCTTT. Its translation: CASSLKGAGGMNTEAFF.

This sequence joins TRBV7-2 and TRBJ1-1; D may be TRBD1 (5 bases). The CDR3 is made up of 13 amino acids. The germline V gene encodes CDR1 SGHTA and CDR2 FQGNSA. V lost 4 bases and J 11 bases, leaving 17 bases between the germline ends. The CDR3 bases are TGTGCCAGCAGCTCCGTCAGAGGGACTGCCGCTTTCTTT. Translated: CASSSVRGTAAFF.

The rearrangement joins TRBV6-4 to TRBJ1-5; TRBD1 matches at 10 bases. Germline V gene sequence: CDR1 MRHNA, CDR2 SNTAGT. V dropped 5 bases and J dropped 2; count of bases not matched to a gene: 3. The CDR3 contains 15 residues. The CDR3 here is CASSPGTGGNQPQHF. DNA of the CDR3: TGTGCCAGCAGTCCCGGGACAGGGGGCAATCAGCCCCAGCATTTT.

This clone occurred a few times. V usage is TRBV2 and J usage is TRBJ2-7; D might be TRBD2 (5 bases). Germline V gene data show CDR1 as SNHLY and CDR2 as FYNNEI. Trimming took off 4 bases at V and 4 bases at J, with 11 bases between the two ends. This CDR3 comprises 13 residues. CDR3 residues: CASSAGLGYEQYF. The DNA for the CDR3 is TGTGCCAGCAGTGCGGGGTTAGGGTACGAGCAGTACTTC.

This clone was found a few times. V gene TRBV9 combines with J gene TRBJ2-1; D remains unclear. The germline V gene encodes CDR1 SGDLS and CDR2 YYNGEE. Trimming removed 3 bases from V and 5 bases from J, with 12 bases in between. The CDR3 has 14 residues. CDR3 in DNA: TGTGCCAGCAGCGCCGGCGAAAGAGACAATGAGCAGTTCTTC. It is translated as CASSAGERDNEQFF.

The rearrangement links TRBV28 to TRBJ2-2, with 9 bases that match TRBD1. Germline values: CDR1 MDHEN, CDR2 SYDVKM. CDR3 length: 15 residues. The J segment lost 7 bases and the V segment lost 3 bases, leaving 6 bases of the junction unmatched. The CDR3 loop reads CASSLGQGRGGELFF. The DNA of the CDR3 is TGTGCCAGCAGTTTGGGACAGGGACGCGGCGGGGAGCTGTTTTTT.

The CDR3 is CASSPRRSWRNTEAFF. Written as DNA, the CDR3 is TGTGCCAGTAGTCCCAGAAGAAGTTGGAGGAACACTGAAGCTTTCTTT. The V gene is TRBV19, the J gene TRBJ1-1; D is unresolved. V was cut by 5 bases and J by 1 base, with 17 bases left in between. CDR1 is LNHDA and CDR2 is SQIVND in the germline V gene (reference sequence). The CDR3 is made up of 16 amino acids.

The chain is built from TRBV29-1 and TRBJ2-1; 10 positions match TRBD1. This CDR3 has 13 residues. V lost 3 bases and J lost 6; bases outside the gene matches: 2. In germline, CDR1 is SQVTM, CDR2 ANQGSEA. CDR3: CSVEGQGLNEQFF. In DNA, the CDR3 is TGCAGCGTTGAGGGACAGGGGCTCAATGAGCAGTTCTTC.

V and J are TRBV5-5 and TRBJ2-5; D is ambiguous. With 1 base removed from V and 5 bases from J, the gap between germline ends came to 3 bases. The CDR3 is 11 residues long. The germline V gene encodes CDR1 SGHKS and CDR2 YYEKEE (reference sequence). The chain's CDR3 is CASSLRETQYF. The CDR3 coding sequence is TGTGCCAGCAGCTTGCGGGAGACCCAGTACTTC.

The V and J genes are TRBV28 and TRBJ1-1, with D possibly matching TRBD1 (5 bases). Trimming took 6 bases from V and 1 from J, leaving 18 bases between them. The CDR3 has 16 residues. Germline CDR1 and CDR2: MDHEN and SYDVKM. CDR3 amino acids: CASSLVLGGPNTEAFF. CDR3 DNA: TGTGCCAGCAGCCTTGTCCTTGGGGGACCGAACACTGAAGCTTTCTTT.

The V call is TRBV29-1, the J call TRBJ1-4; D not certain. Germline CDR1 SQVTM, CDR2 ANQGSEA. V shed 3 bases and J shed 7 bases, with 18 bases lying between them. This CDR3 contains 15 residues. The CDR3 nucleotides read TGCAGCGTTGAGGTCTGGACTGCCCGGGGTGAAAAACTGTTTTTT. This codes for CSVEVWTARGEKLFF.

The chain links TRBV28 to TRBJ2-7, with D possibly called TRBD1 or TRBD2 (5 bases each). Germline loops: CDR1 MDHEN, CDR2 SYDVKM. The CDR3 is made up of 13 amino acids. V dropped 7 bases and J dropped 6 bases, with 16 bases sitting between them. CDR3 sequence reads: CASTSYARGEQYF. CDR3 bases: TGTGCCAGCACCTCATACGCGAGGGGCGAGCAGTACTTC.